These T cell receptor beta chains were read from a single sample in a study of T cells after yellow fever vaccination. TCRdb passed the 5' RACE reads through MiXCR, listing each CDR3 protein once. The top ten clones hold approximately 15% of a sample with 320,000 or so distinct CDR3 sequences, 7% to 10% of them seen once. This specimen consisted of PBMCs, obtained around 45 days after the first yellow fever vaccination. Receptor source: a man younger than 35 who received the YFV17D yellow fever vaccine. CDR3s include the opening cysteine and the closing phenylalanine or tryptophan. A D gene is named only where the DNA matches it firmly. Size is omitted from some rows. Given values are once, few, many or a class for expanded clones.

CDR3aa,CDR3nt,v_gene,j_gene,d_gene,abundance
CASQGTGELFF,TGCGCCAGTCAGGGCACCGGGGAGCTGTTTTTT,TRBV5-1,TRBJ2-2,-,many
CASTDGRGLGYTF,TGTGCCAGCACTGATGGCAGGGGGCTTGGCTACACCTTC,TRBV2,TRBJ1-2,TRBD1,-
CSAREDRATNEQFF,TGCAGTGCTAGAGAGGACAGGGCAACCAATGAGCAGTTCTTC,TRBV20-1,TRBJ2-1,TRBD1,many
CASSPSPGPTQYF,TGTGCCAGCAGCCCCAGTCCGGGCCCCACTCAGTACTTC,TRBV7-3,TRBJ2-4,-,few
CASSFLGTISTEAFF,TGTGCCAGCAGCTTTTTGGGAACAATCTCCACTGAAGCTTTCTTT,TRBV5-5,TRBJ1-1,-,few
CASSRTRVGYSTDTQYF,TGTGCCAGCTCCAGGACCAGGGTGGGGTATAGCACAGATACGCAGTATTTT,TRBV28,TRBJ2-3,-,-
CASSHVFGTGSSPLHF,TGTGCCAGCAGTCATGTCTTTGGGACAGGGAGTTCACCCCTCCACTTT,TRBV12-3/TRBV12-4,TRBJ1-6,TRBD1,few
CSVDGQGYGKLFF,TGCAGCGTTGACGGACAGGGGTATGGAAAACTGTTTTTT,TRBV29-1,TRBJ1-4,TRBD1,-
CASSPITSGRTGEQYF,TGTGCCAGCTCACCGATAACTAGCGGGAGGACGGGGGAGCAGTACTTC,TRBV18,TRBJ2-7,TRBD2,-
CASSFVPVADTQYF,TGTGCCAGCAGCTTCGTCCCCGTCGCAGATACGCAGTATTTT,TRBV7-2,TRBJ2-3,-,few
CASSPTRETQYF,TGTGCCAGCAGTCCCACGAGGGAGACCCAGTACTTC,TRBV12-3/TRBV12-4,TRBJ2-5,-,many
CASSYGQGNAGELFF,TGTGCCAGCAGTTACGGGCAGGGTAACGCCGGGGAGCTGTTTTTT,TRBV6-2/TRBV6-3,TRBJ2-2,-,-
CASRAAGGADTQYF,TGCGCCAGCAGGGCAGCGGGCGGAGCAGATACGCAGTATTTT,TRBV5-1,TRBJ2-3,-,many
CASRALSGSSYNEQFF,TGTGCCAGCAGGGCCTTATCAGGGAGCTCCTACAATGAGCAGTTCTTC,TRBV3-1,TRBJ2-1,-,few
CAMGPGLRGTDTQYF,TGTGCCATGGGCCCCGGGCTTCGCGGCACAGATACGCAGTATTTT,TRBV5-2,TRBJ2-3,-,-
CASSPGSGSLGYNF,TGTGCCAGCAGTCCGGGATCGGGGAGCCTTGGCTACAACTTC,TRBV12-3/TRBV12-4,TRBJ1-2,-,-
CASSFSGEVTGELFF,TGTGCCAGCAGTTTCTCAGGGGAAGTCACCGGGGAGCTGTTTTTT,TRBV6-5,TRBJ2-2,-,few
CASSQLARGETQYF,TGTGCCAGCAGCCAACTAGCCAGAGGAGAGACCCAGTACTTC,TRBV27,TRBJ2-5,-,-
CASSTTSSTDTQYF,TGCGCCAGCAGCACAACGTCTAGCACAGATACGCAGTATTTT,TRBV5-1,TRBJ2-3,-,-
CASSPRRDEQFF,TGTGCCAGCAGTCCCCGCCGGGATGAGCAGTTCTTC,TRBV28,TRBJ2-1,-,-
CASRDLQSNQPQHF,TGTGCCAGCCGGGACCTTCAAAGCAATCAGCCCCAGCATTTT,TRBV19,TRBJ1-5,-,few
CASSQGVWGESGKLFF,TGCGCCAGCAGCCAAGGGGTTTGGGGGGAGAGCGGAAAACTGTTTTTT,TRBV4-3,TRBJ1-4,-,few
CSVEDLHREMSYTF,TGCAGCGTTGAAGATCTACACAGGGAAATGAGCTACACCTTC,TRBV29-1,TRBJ1-2,-,few
CASRPDRAANSPLHF,TGCGCCAGCAGACCGGACAGGGCGGCGAATTCACCCCTCCACTTT,TRBV5-1,TRBJ1-6,TRBD1,few